This entry features one TCR beta chain sequence. This clone was found once. This clone's antigen is unknown. Base qualities are missing; no much larger clone stands one base away. These data originate in a study of Ad26.COV2.S vaccination and SARS-CoV-2 variants (dated by TCRdb to the early 2020s). General notes on the study: Donors in the vaccine arm were drawn from COV1001, a phase I-IIa trial of Ad26.COV2.S in healthy adults that was multicentre, randomized, double-blind and placebo-controlled. Trial participants were randomized into five groups of five: low-dose or high-dose Ad26.COV2.S given once or twice, or placebo on both occasions. Blinding of investigators to trial group allocation was maintained during experiments and outcome assessment. TCRbeta repertoire sequencing served as the tool for gauging how specific and how broad the SARS-CoV-2-reactive T cell receptors were following Ad26.COV2.S vaccination. A total of around 32 samples were included in the TCR-sequenced set, comprising around 20 Ad26.COV2.S vaccine recipients, 5 placebo recipients and 8 SARS-CoV-2 convalescent individuals. Ad26.COV2.S was administered intramuscularly at a dose of 5x10^10 or 1x10^11 viral particles, either as one shot or as two shots given 56 days apart. Broader findings and caveats from the paper: The authors noted that the TCR breadth and depth analyses may have underestimated total T cell responses. Compared with placebo recipients, Ad26.COV2.S recipients showed higher spike-specific TCR breadth (P = 0.0014). The study was not powered to compare responses between vaccine doses or regimens. Comparable non-spike TCR breadth was observed between vaccine and placebo recipients, consistent with only spike being contained in the vaccine. After vaccination, substantial breadth of spike-specific CD8+ and CD4+ T cell responses was reported.

Sample treatment or condition, as interpreted from the label and publication: approximately 18 received Ad26.COV2.S at low or high dose, single or two shots; several received placebo; per-sample allocation not given. For vaccine and placebo recipients, the sequenced repertoires came from samples collected on day 63 after the first injection. Between 29 July and 7 August 2020, Cohort 1b enrolled fewer than 30 adults aged 18-55 years at one site in Boston, USA. Ad26.COV2.S was a replication-incompetent adenovirus type 26 vector expressing a prefusion-stabilized SARS-CoV-2 spike protein from the original Wuhan strain. V is clipped by 1 base and J by 8 bases, and the sequence between their germline boundaries is 9 bases long. CDR3 length: 13 amino acids, cysteine to phenylalanine. Only CDR3 DNA remains: 39 bases, in frame from the first base. The germline V gene yields SGHVS for CDR1 and FQNEAQ for CDR2.

The immunoSEQ Assay was used to sequence TCRbeta CDR3 regions. After extraction, genomic DNA underwent amplification by bias-controlled multiplex PCR, followed by high-throughput sequencing. From the authors' description of their analysis: Collapsing and filtering of sequences were performed to quantify the absolute abundance of each unique TCRbeta CDR3 region. T cell fraction was estimated by normalizing TCRbeta template counts to usable DNA, with usable DNA measured through amplification of reference genes found in all nucleated cells. Repertoire TCRs were annotated as SARS-CoV-2-specific when V gene, CDR3 amino acid sequence and J gene were exactly matched to a known reactive TCR set. The reference SARS-CoV-2 TCR set came from MIRA and was filtered for enrichment in COVID-19-positive ImmuneCODE repertoires, removing public or cross-reactive TCRs. Based on the MIRA antigens, annotated TCRs were further analysed at the level of specific ORF or position within ORF. Breadth was defined as annotated unique rearrangements over total unique productive rearrangements; depth was the summed frequency of those rearrangements. TCR breadth was compared between groups using two-sided Wilcoxon rank-sum tests. TCRdb retrieved this table from immuneACCESS and kept in-frame rearrangements only. Not all clones are present; in checked studies, unresolved V genes account for under half, and no reason is known for the remainder. V and J calls plus clone size are reproduced from that table; the DNA served to infer D and trimming. The sample table shows fewer than 500,000 clones, and 80% to 95% are seen once. Approximately 4.5% of the sample is held by the ten biggest clonotypes.

The receptor comes from a person aged 18-60 years who received the Ad26.COV2.S COVID-19 vaccine or a placebo. The V and J segments used are TRBV7-8 and TRBJ2-1, with the D gene not clear enough to name. This specimen consisted of peripheral blood, obtained in a trial of Ad26.COV2.S vaccine versus placebo. The encoded CDR3 is CASSLEVVHEQFF. The nucleotide sequence reads as follows: TGTGCCAGCAGCTTAGAGGTAGTCCATGAGCAGTTCTTC. The CDR3 plus the reference TRBV7-8 and TRBJ2-1 genes for the other parts give the full variable domain: GAGVSQSPRYKVAKRGQDVALRCDPISGHVSLFWYQQALGQGPEFLTYFQNEAQLDKSGLPSDRFFAERPEGSVSTLKIQRTQQEDSAVYLCASSLEVVHEQFFGPGTRLTVL.